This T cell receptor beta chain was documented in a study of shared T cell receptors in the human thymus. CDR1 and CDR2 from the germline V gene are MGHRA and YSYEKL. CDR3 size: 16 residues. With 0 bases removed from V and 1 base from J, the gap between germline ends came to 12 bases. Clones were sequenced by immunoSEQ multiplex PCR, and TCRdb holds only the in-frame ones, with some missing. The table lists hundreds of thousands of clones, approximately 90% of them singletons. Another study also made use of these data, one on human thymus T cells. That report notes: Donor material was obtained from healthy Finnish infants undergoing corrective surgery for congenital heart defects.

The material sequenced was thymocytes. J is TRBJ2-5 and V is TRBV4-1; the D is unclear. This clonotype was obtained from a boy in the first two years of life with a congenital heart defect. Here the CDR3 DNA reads TGCGCCAGCAGCCAAGAGCTCCTGAGTGGCCAAGAGACCCAGTACTTC. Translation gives CASSQELLSGQETQYF.